The source of this T cell receptor (beta chain) is a study of T cells in localized non-small cell lung cancer. Some clones are missing from TCRdb's copy, which holds only in-frame ones; the method was immunoSEQ multiplex PCR. The sample holds around 50,000 clones, around 90% seen once. A note on this clone: The antigen is not known.

The study, taken as a whole, reports: The greatest T cell clonality was found in uninvolved adjacent lung (higher than in tumor). Appearing in adjacent lung were a median approximately 57 of the top 100 tumor clones.

V trimming: 5 bases; J trimming: 7 bases; junction bases outside the gene matches: 6. The germline gives CDR1 MNHEY, CDR2 SMNVEV (reference sequence). The CDR3 length is 15 residues. This sequence joins TRBV27 and TRBJ2-1, with 12 bases that match TRBD2. The specimen comprised PBMCs, sampled before any cancer treatment. The clonotype comes from a female donor with stage II lung adenocarcinoma. The CDR3 sequence is CASSETSGGENEQFF. The DNA for the CDR3 is TGTGCCAGCAGTGAGACTAGCGGGGGTGAAAATGAGCAGTTCTTC.